These 8 T cell receptor beta chains were all obtained from the same sample, sequenced in a study of CD8+ T cells in alopecia areata. The sequencing template was cDNA reverse transcribed from extracted RNA. TCRdb's copy holds only in-frame clones and misses some; the assay was immunoSEQ multiplex PCR. The sample yields about 110,000 clones, under 60% seen once. Input material: NKG2D-low CD8+ T cells sorted from blood. Source of these receptors: a human donor with alopecia areata.

The chain links TRBV28 to TRBJ2-7, with 10 bases that match TRBD1. Unmatched junction bases numbered 6, after V lost 7 bases and J lost 6 bases. Germline V lookup: CDR1 MDHEN, CDR2 SYDVKM. The CDR3 extends over 13 amino acids. The CDR3 loop reads CASTGQGEGEQYF. CDR3 sequence (DNA): TGTGCCAGCACCGGACAGGGGGAGGGCGAGCAGTACTTC.

This clone was counted a single time. The gene calls are TRBV9 and TRBJ2-3; tentative D call: TRBD2 (5 bases). Germline V CDR1 and CDR2: SGDLS, YYNGEE. CDR3 size: 15 residues. V gave up 2 bases and J gave up 2 bases, with 12 bases separating them. Here the CDR3 reads CASSVRDPNTDTQYF. The CDR3 nucleotides read TGTGCCAGCAGCGTCCGGGATCCAAACACAGATACGCAGTATTTT.

This clone has more than one count but fewer than ten. The junction departs from germline at one end; a sequencing error may be responsible. The genes are TRBV4-1 and TRBJ1-1, with 8 bases aligning to TRBD1. Germline values: CDR1 MGHRA, CDR2 YSYEKL. The length of the CDR3 is 14 residues. The CDR3 is CASSARTGNAEAFF. For the CDR3, the DNA is TGCGCCAGCAGCGCCCGGACAGGGAACGCTGAAGCTTTCTTT.

This clone occurred a few times. This sequence joins TRBV7-9 and TRBJ2-3; D is possibly TRBD1 (6 bases). Trimming removed 2 bases at V and 13 bases at J, with 13 bases between. The length of the CDR3 is 12 residues. Germline lookup yields CDR1 SEHNR and CDR2 FQNEAQ (reference sequence). CDR3 region: CASSLRLGHKYF. Written as DNA, the CDR3 is TGTGCCAGCAGCTTAAGGTTGGGACATAAGTATTTT.

The chain carries TRBV30 and TRBJ2-3; D is uncertain. CDR3 length: 15 residues. Per the germline V gene, CDR1 is GTSNPN and CDR2 is SVGIG (reference sequence). V shed 4 bases and J shed 3 bases, with 17 bases lying between them. The chain's CDR3 is CAWIHPGPKTDTQYF. As DNA, the CDR3 is TGTGCCTGGATCCACCCCGGACCGAAAACAGATACGCAGTATTTT.

This clone was seen a single time. This chain uses TRBV13 with TRBJ2-5, with D perhaps matching TRBD2 (6 bases). Trimming removed 3 bases from V and 5 bases from J, with 10 bases in between. The CDR3 extends over 13 amino acids. Germline V CDR1 and CDR2: PRHDT, FYEKMQ (reference sequence). For the CDR3, the DNA is TGTGCCAGCAGCTTTGGGACTTTTGAGACCCAGTACTTC. Its translation is CASSFGTFETQYF.

The table lists this clone with a few counts. This sequence joins TRBV7-9 and TRBJ2-7; 9 bases are shared with TRBD1. The CDR3 is 12 amino acids. J was trimmed by 12 bases and V by 1 base; bases with no gene match: 4. Germline V gene sequence: CDR1 SEHNR, CDR2 FQNEAQ (reference sequence). CDR3 bases: TGTGCCAGCAGCTTAGGGGACAGGGATGTGTACTTC. Translation gives CASSLGDRDVYF. Combining the CDR3 with reference TRBV7-9 and TRBJ2-7 gives the whole variable domain DTGVSQNPRHKITKRGQNVTFRCDPISEHNRLYWYRQTLGQGPEFLTYFQNEAQLEKSRLLSDRFSAERPKGSFSTLEIQRTEQGDSAMYLCASSLGDRDVYFGPGTRLTVT.

This clone was detected a few times. The V and J genes are TRBV2 and TRBJ2-2, with D unresolved. The germline V gene has CDR1 SNHLY and CDR2 FYNNEI. The CDR3 totals 11 residues. V lost 9 bases and J lost 7, with 9 bases in between. The CDR3 loop reads CASTLDGELFF. The CDR3 nucleotides read TGTGCCAGTACCCTAGACGGGGAGCTGTTTTTT.